The clone carrying this T cell receptor beta chain was seen many times. Antigen: not known. A library made for alpha chains picked up this beta chain off target, so its size means little. The sample comes from a study of spatial heterogeneity in lung cancer. About the research overall: Among detected sequences, beta-chain ones consistently exceeded alpha-chain ones in number.

The CDR3 contains 14 residues. V shed 6 bases and J shed 4 bases, with 15 bases lying between them. Germline assignment: CDR1 DFQATT and CDR2 SNEGSKA (reference sequence). Every molecule of TCR cDNA had its own unique molecular identifier. TCRdb reanalysed the 5' RACE reads using MiXCR and keeps one entry per CDR3 protein. The sample has about 14,000 distinct CDR3 sequences; around 5.9% are singletons. Study-level findings and limits: Nonsynonymous mutations, ubiquitous and regional, were tracked respectively by counts of ubiquitous and regional expanded TCRs. Intratumoral expanded alpha and beta TCR counts were found to track tumor mutation counts.

The sample's time point: sample taken at primary tumor resection. Unsorted whole RNA from tumor, nontumor lung or frozen PBMC underwent sequencing. This sequence was found in a female donor with early-stage non-small cell lung cancer. This chain joins TRBV20-1 and TRBJ2-2; D is possibly TRBD1 (6 bases). Sequenced material: lung tumor tissue, taken at surgery. The CDR3 here is CSASTGYSTGELFF. CDR3 in DNA: TGCAGTGCCAGCACAGGGTACAGCACCGGGGAGCTGTTTTTT.